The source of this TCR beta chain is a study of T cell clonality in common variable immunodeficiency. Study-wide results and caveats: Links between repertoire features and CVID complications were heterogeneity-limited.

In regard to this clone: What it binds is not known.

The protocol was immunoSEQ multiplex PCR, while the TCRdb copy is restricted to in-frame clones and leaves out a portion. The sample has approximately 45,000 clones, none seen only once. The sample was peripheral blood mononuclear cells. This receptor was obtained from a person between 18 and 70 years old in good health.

The CDR3 protein is CASSIGGGRASGEQFF. CDR3 DNA, as far as it was read: TGTGCCAGTAGTATCGGAGGCGGGAGGGCCTCGGGTGAG. The chain uses TRBV19 and TRBJ2-1; 9 bases are shared with TRBD2. The CDR3 is cut off 3 residues early in the read; its end comes from the germline J gene. This CDR3 has 16 amino acids. J lost 9 bases, V lost 3 bases, and 12 bases had no gene match. Germline-derived CDR1 and CDR2 are LNHDA and SQIVND (reference sequence).